This T cell receptor beta chain was recovered during a study of early T cells in non-severe SARS-CoV-2 infection. Study-level information: The authors sequenced bulk RNA from unsorted whole blood, leaving chains unpaired. The study's findings and limits: Anti-spike CD8 responses were favored in VDJdb matching, and private and CD4 specificities were missed.

This clonotype has just a few counts. Its antigen is still unknown. There are 18 residues in the CDR3. CDR1 and CDR2 (germline): MNHEY, SVGEGT. V shed 2 bases, J shed 3 bases, and the junction held 8 bases outside the gene matches. The library protocol tagged individual cDNA molecules with unique molecular identifiers. MiXCR, applied by TCRdb to the 5' RACE reads, yields one record per CDR3 protein. The repertoire includes roughly 100,000 distinct CDR3 sequences, about 12% of them detected once, and approximately 2.4% sits in the top ten. The specimen sequenced was whole blood. The chain links TRBV6-2 or TRBV6-3 to TRBJ2-5, with 14 positions matching TRBD2. The sequence came from an adult who was a healthcare worker with PCR-confirmed SARS-CoV-2 infection or an uninfected control (not recorded which). This CDR3 reads CASSYPPGLAGGKETQYF. CDR3 sequence (DNA): TGTGCCAGCAGTTACCCCCCCGGACTAGCGGGGGGAAAAGAGACCCAGTACTTC.